The rows below give T cell receptor beta chains drawn from one sample of a study of beta chain features in type 1 diabetes. Repertoires were generated with immunoSEQ multiplex PCR, while TCRdb's copy carries only in-frame clones and drops some. Of 600,000 to 700,000 clones in the sample, roughly 12% were seen once. Sequences were obtained from naive CD4+ T cells from blood. The receptors come from a man under 40 with type 1 diabetes. Each CDR3 is given without its conserved first and last residue. A D gene is named only where the DNA matches it firmly.

v_call: TRBV6-5
d_call: TRBD1
j_call: TRBJ1-1
cdr3_aa: ATGQAFGAEAF

v_call: TRBV9
d_call: NA
j_call: TRBJ2-3
cdr3_aa: ASGQTGLQTDTQY

v_call: TRBV7-9
d_call: NA
j_call: TRBJ1-6
cdr3_aa: AGTSGSSYNSPLH

v_call: TRBV10-3
d_call: TRBD2
j_call: TRBJ2-3
cdr3_aa: AISGTSGGEADTQY

v_call: TRBV23-1
d_call: NA
j_call: TRBJ2-7
cdr3_aa: ASSHRDNSYEQY

v_call: TRBV7-3
d_call: TRBD2
j_call: TRBJ2-1
cdr3_aa: ASSPGLAGANEQF

v_call: TRBV21-1
d_call: NA
j_call: TRBJ2-5
cdr3_aa: ASSETARQETQY

v_call: TRBV29-1
d_call: NA
j_call: TRBJ2-2
cdr3_aa: SVQLSGELF

v_call: TRBV15
d_call: TRBD2
j_call: TRBJ2-1
cdr3_aa: ATSRGGGLAGGYNEQF

v_call: TRBV7-2
d_call: TRBD1
j_call: TRBJ2-7
cdr3_aa: ASSAGTGIVYEQY

v_call: TRBV7-9
d_call: TRBD1
j_call: TRBJ2-6
cdr3_aa: ASTATGGVFGANVLT

v_call: TRBV7-9
d_call: NA
j_call: TRBJ1-1
cdr3_aa: ASSLTGMNTEAF

v_call: TRBV5-1
d_call: NA
j_call: TRBJ1-4
cdr3_aa: ASTPTGAVWEKLF

v_call: TRBV5-6
d_call: NA
j_call: TRBJ2-5
cdr3_aa: ASSLVRGDETQY

v_call: TRBV7-9
d_call: NA
j_call: TRBJ1-5
cdr3_aa: ASSLESTANQPQH

v_call: TRBV7-9
d_call: NA
j_call: TRBJ2-1
cdr3_aa: ASSLLGDIHEQF

v_call: TRBV6-5
d_call: TRBD2
j_call: TRBJ2-5
cdr3_aa: ATRGVAGVQETQY

v_call: TRBV6-1
d_call: NA
j_call: TRBJ1-6
cdr3_aa: ASSEARRSNSPLH

v_call: TRBV5-6
d_call: NA
j_call: TRBJ2-7
cdr3_aa: ASSLRQYEQY

v_call: TRBV2
d_call: TRBD1
j_call: TRBJ2-7
cdr3_aa: ASIRTPGQALEQY

v_call: TRBV7-2
d_call: NA
j_call: TRBJ2-5
cdr3_aa: ASSAGVQETQY

v_call: TRBV2
d_call: NA
j_call: TRBJ2-5
cdr3_aa: ASNEGVETQY

v_call: TRBV6-5
d_call: NA
j_call: TRBJ2-6
cdr3_aa: ASTLSGANVLT

v_call: TRBV7-2
d_call: NA
j_call: TRBJ2-7
cdr3_aa: ASSLGAGQY

v_call: TRBV28
d_call: TRBD1
j_call: TRBJ2-7
cdr3_aa: ASNPGQENEQY

v_call: TRBV21-1
d_call: NA
j_call: TRBJ1-2
cdr3_aa: ARPRQGHYGYT

v_call: TRBV20-1
d_call: NA
j_call: TRBJ2-1
cdr3_aa: SASRDGQF

v_call: TRBV5-1
d_call: NA
j_call: TRBJ1-3
cdr3_aa: ASSSGDSGNTIY

v_call: TRBV11-2
d_call: NA
j_call: TRBJ2-7
cdr3_aa: ASSLIAAPYEQY

v_call: TRBV18
d_call: TRBD1
j_call: TRBJ1-5
cdr3_aa: ASSLQGDSNQPQH

v_call: TRBV2
d_call: TRBD1
j_call: TRBJ1-4
cdr3_aa: ASSLSGQPNEKLF

v_call: TRBV14
d_call: NA
j_call: TRBJ1-2
cdr3_aa: ASSRTGSRAYGYT

v_call: TRBV5-1
d_call: NA
j_call: TRBJ1-1
cdr3_aa: ASSSQGWNTEAF

v_call: TRBV9
d_call: NA
j_call: TRBJ1-4
cdr3_aa: AWRQGFGKLF